Here is one T cell receptor beta chain with its context. This sample is part of a study of blood T cell repertoires in COVID-19. Study background: Spain, Italy and the United States supplied samples that represented acute and convalescent COVID-19. From T cells, B-cell-depleted T cells, or PBMCs came the material, which was cDNA or gDNA.

In the original workflow: Using reference gene primer amplification, nucleated cell counts were estimated. Repertoires were generated with immunoSEQ multiplex PCR, while TCRdb's copy carries only in-frame clones and drops some. V and J calls and clone size are those listed in that table; D and trimming were worked out from the DNA. The profile shows about 100,000 clones, approximately 86% of them singletons. This receptor was obtained from a man of 80 years or more with active or convalescent COVID-19. Sample: peripheral blood.

CDR3 region: CASSPPSDEQYF. The CDR3 nucleotides read TGTGCCAGCTCACCACCGTCGGACGAGCAGTACTTC. The rearrangement links TRBV18 to TRBJ2-7, with unresolved D. CDR1 KGHSH and CDR2 LQKENI come from the germline V gene. The CDR3 length is 12 residues. Trimming pared 0 bases from V and 5 bases from J, leaving 5 bases between.